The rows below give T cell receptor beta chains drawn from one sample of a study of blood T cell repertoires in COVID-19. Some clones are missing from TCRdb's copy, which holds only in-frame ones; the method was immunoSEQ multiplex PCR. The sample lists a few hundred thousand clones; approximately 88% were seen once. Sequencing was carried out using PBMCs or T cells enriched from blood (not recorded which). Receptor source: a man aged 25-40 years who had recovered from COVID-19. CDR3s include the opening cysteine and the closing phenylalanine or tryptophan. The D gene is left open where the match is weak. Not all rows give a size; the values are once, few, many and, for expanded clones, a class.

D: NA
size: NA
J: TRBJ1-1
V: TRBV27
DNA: TGTGCCAGCAGGGGACTCGGGTCCCCCGACACTGAAGCTTTCTTT
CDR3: CASRGLGSPDTEAFF

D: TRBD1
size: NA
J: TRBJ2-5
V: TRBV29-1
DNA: TGCAGCGTTGAGAGTAGGGGGCTCCAAGAGACCCAGTACTTC
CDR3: CSVESRGLQETQYF

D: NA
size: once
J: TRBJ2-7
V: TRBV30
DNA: TGTGCCGGGAGAGAGAGAGGGAGCTCCTACGAGCAGTACTTC
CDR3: CAGRERGSSYEQYF

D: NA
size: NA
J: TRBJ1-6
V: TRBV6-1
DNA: TGTGCCAGCAGTGAAGGGGCCGTTGTTAATTCACCCCTCCACTTT
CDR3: CASSEGAVVNSPLHF

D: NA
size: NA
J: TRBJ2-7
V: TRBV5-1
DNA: TGCGCCAGCAGCGGACTGGCATCCTACGAGCAGTACTTC
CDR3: CASSGLASYEQYF

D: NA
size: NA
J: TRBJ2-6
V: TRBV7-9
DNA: TGTGCCAGCACCCTGGCGGGGAGCTCTGGGGCCAACGTCCTGACTTTC
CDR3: CASTLAGSSGANVLTF

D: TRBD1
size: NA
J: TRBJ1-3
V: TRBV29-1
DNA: TGCAGCGTTGAAGAGGGGGACAGGGCTGGAAACACCATATATTTT
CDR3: CSVEEGDRAGNTIYF

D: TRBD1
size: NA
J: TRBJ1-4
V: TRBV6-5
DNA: TGTGCCAGCAGTTACTCCGGGACAGGGCGGTATGAAAAACTGTTTTTT
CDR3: CASSYSGTGRYEKLFF

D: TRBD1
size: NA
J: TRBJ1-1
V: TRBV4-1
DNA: TGCGCCAGCAGCCATATACAGGGGGCGAGAACTGAAGCTTTCTTT
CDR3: CASSHIQGARTEAFF

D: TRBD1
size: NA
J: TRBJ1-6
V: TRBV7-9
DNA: TGTGCCAGCAGCCCAAAGACAGGGGGATCACCCCTCCACTTT
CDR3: CASSPKTGGSPLHF